Listed below are T cell receptor beta chains from one sample, sequenced in a study of cytomegalovirus exposure and HLA in healthy donors. Clones were sequenced by immunoSEQ multiplex PCR, and TCRdb holds only the in-frame ones, with some missing. Of approximately 140,000 clones detected, approximately 71% appear once; the ten largest clones hold roughly 0.9%. The sequenced material came from PBMCs. All receptors come from an older woman in good health and CMV-seronegative. The CDR3 runs from the conserved cysteine through the conserved F or W. The D gene is left open where the match is weak. The size entry is marked missing in some rows and otherwise reads once, few, many or a size class.

v_call	d_call	j_call	clone_size	cdr3_length	cdr3_nt	cdr3_aa
TRBV28	TRBD2	TRBJ2-3	.	17	TGTGCCAGCACCACCATGGGGGCTAGCGGGAGCACAGATACGCAGTATTTT	CASTTMGASGSTDTQYF
TRBV5-4	TRBD2	TRBJ2-2	.	18	TGTGCCAGCAGCTTGGCTCAGGGCGGGAGGGCCCGGACCGGGGAGCTGTTTTTT	CASSLAQGGRARTGELFF
TRBV6-4	.	TRBJ2-2	.	15	TGTGCCAGCAGTGACTCCGCTAGCGCAGTCGGGGAGCTGTTTTTT	CASSDSASAVGELFF
TRBV4-1	TRBD1	TRBJ1-4	.	15	TGCGCCAGCAGCCAAGGGGACAGCAAGCCCGAAAAACTGTTTTTT	CASSQGDSKPEKLFF
TRBV5-1	.	TRBJ1-3	.	16	TGCGCCAGCACCCCAACCACAGGGATCTCTGGAAACACCATATATTTT	CASTPTTGISGNTIYF
TRBV7-2	.	TRBJ2-7	.	13	TGTGCCAGCAGCGTGGAGGGCCGGTACGAGCAGTACTTC	CASSVEGRYEQYF
TRBV28	TRBD2	TRBJ2-1	few	14	TGTGCCAGCAGTTCCATTGGACTAGGCAATGAGCAGTTCTTC	CASSSIGLGNEQFF
TRBV5-8	.	TRBJ1-2	few	13	TGTGCCAGCAGCTTCAGGGGACACTATGGCTACACCTTC	CASSFRGHYGYTF
TRBV7-7	.	TRBJ2-5	.	15	TGTGCTAGCAGCTTAGGCCCGGGGGTCCAAGAGACCCAGTACTTC	CASSLGPGVQETQYF
TRBV4-1	TRBD1	TRBJ1-5	.	15	TGCGCCAGCAGCCACCAACAGGGGCTACATCAGCCCCAGCATTTT	CASSHQQGLHQPQHF
TRBV7-8	.	TRBJ1-4	.	15	TGTGCCAGCAGCTCCAACCGCGGAGAGAATGAAAAACTGTTTTTT	CASSSNRGENEKLFF
TRBV5-4	TRBD2	TRBJ2-2	.	16	TGTGCCAGCAGCTCGACTAGCGGGAGTAGTGTCGGGGAGCTGTTTTTT	CASSSTSGSSVGELFF
TRBV6-1	TRBD2	TRBJ2-3	.	16	TGTGCCAGCAGTGAAATAGCGGGGGGGCGGACAGATACGCAGTATTTT	CASSEIAGGRTDTQYF
TRBV5-4	TRBD2	TRBJ2-3	.	16	TGTGCCAGCAGCTTACGACTAGCGGGCAGCACAGATACGCAGTATTTT	CASSLRLAGSTDTQYF
TRBV7-9	TRBD1	TRBJ2-1	.	15	TGTGCCAGCAGCTTAGCAGGGGGCTGGTACAATGAGCAGTTCTTC	CASSLAGGWYNEQFF
TRBV6-5	.	TRBJ1-2	.	13	TGTGCCAGCAGTCCAACAGTGAACTATGGCTACACCTTC	CASSPTVNYGYTF
TRBV20-1	.	TRBJ2-1	.	10	TGCAGTGCTAGTGTTCCGGAGCAGTTCTTC	CSASVPEQFF
TRBV2	TRBD2	TRBJ2-7	.	17	TGTGCCAGCGGTTCTCTAGCGGGAGGGCCGATCGACTACGAGCAGTACTTC	CASGSLAGGPIDYEQYF
TRBV7-3	.	TRBJ2-1	.	15	TGTGCCAGCAGCGCCTCTATCGGGAGCATGAATGAGCAGTTCTTC	CASSASIGSMNEQFF
TRBV28	.	TRBJ2-1	few	14	TGTGCCAGTTCGACATTCCTTAACTACAATGAGCAGTTCTTC	CASSTFLNYNEQFF
TRBV18	TRBD1	TRBJ2-1	.	15	TGTGCCAGCTCACCCGACAGGGGGCACGGCGATGAGCAGTTCTTC	CASSPDRGHGDEQFF
TRBV29-1	.	TRBJ1-2	.	15	TGCAGCGTTGAAATTCGCCAGAATCTCAACTATGGCTACACCTTC	CSVEIRQNLNYGYTF
TRBV4-2	TRBD2	TRBJ2-7	.	16	TGTGCCAGCAGCCAAGGGCTAGCGGGGGGGGACTACGAGCAGTACTTC	CASSQGLAGGDYEQYF
TRBV7-3	.	TRBJ2-7	.	15	TGTGCCAGCAGCTTGAAACAGGGAGCCGACTACGAGCAGTACTTC	CASSLKQGADYEQYF
TRBV10-3	TRBD1	TRBJ2-1	.	15	TGTGCCCTCGGCAGGGGGCCCCCGGAGGACAATGAGCAGTTCTTC	CALGRGPPEDNEQFF
TRBV6-5	TRBD2	TRBJ2-2	.	14	TGTGCCAGCAGTTCTTCCGGGGGGGCCGGGGAGCTGTTTTTT	CASSSSGGAGELFF
TRBV27	.	TRBJ2-1	.	15	TGTGCCAGCAGGAGCATAACAGGTGGGCCCAATGAGCAGTTCTTC	CASRSITGGPNEQFF
TRBV6-5	TRBD1	TRBJ2-7	.	15	TGTGCCAGCAGTCCTGACAGGGGGCGCAGCAACGAGCAGTACTTC	CASSPDRGRSNEQYF
TRBV28	TRBD1	TRBJ2-7	.	15	TGTGCCAGCACGCCGCAGGGGGTTCGGTCCTACGAGCAGTACTTC	CASTPQGVRSYEQYF
TRBV2	TRBD2	TRBJ2-3	.	14	TGTGCCAGCATCCGACTAGCGGTCACAGATACGCAGTATTTT	CASIRLAVTDTQYF
TRBV5-8	.	TRBJ1-1	.	15	TGTGCCAGCAGCGCTACCCAGGAGGCGAACACTGAAGCTTTCTTT	CASSATQEANTEAFF